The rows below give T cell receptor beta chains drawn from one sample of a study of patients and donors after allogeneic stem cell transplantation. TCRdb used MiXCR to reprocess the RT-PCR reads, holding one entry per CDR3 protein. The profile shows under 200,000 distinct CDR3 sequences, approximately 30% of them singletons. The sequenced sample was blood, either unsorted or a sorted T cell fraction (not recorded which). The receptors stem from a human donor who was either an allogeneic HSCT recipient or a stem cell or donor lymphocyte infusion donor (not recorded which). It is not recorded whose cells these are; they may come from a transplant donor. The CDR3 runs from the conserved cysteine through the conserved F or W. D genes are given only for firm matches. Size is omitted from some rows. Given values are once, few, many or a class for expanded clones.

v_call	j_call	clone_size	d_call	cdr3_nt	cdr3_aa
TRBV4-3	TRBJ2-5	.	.	TGCGCCAGCAGCCAAGACCTGAGGAAGACCCAGTACTTC	CASSQDLRKTQYF
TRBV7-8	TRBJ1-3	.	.	TGTGCCAGCAGCTTAGAGGAGTCCCTTTATTTT	CASSLEESLYF
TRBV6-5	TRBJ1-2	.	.	TGTGCCAGCACTCCCGAGGAGGGGAGTTTTCAAGGCTACACCTTC	CASTPEEGSFQGYTF
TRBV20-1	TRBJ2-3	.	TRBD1	TGCAGTGCTGTCACAGGGGTTACCACAGATACGCAGTATTTT	CSAVTGVTTDTQYF
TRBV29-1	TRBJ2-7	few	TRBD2	TGCAGCGTGGGGAGGGACTACTCCTACGAGCAGTACTTC	CSVGRDYSYEQYF
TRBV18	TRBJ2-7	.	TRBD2	TGTGCCAGCTCCTGGACTAGCGGGAGCAATGAGCAGTACTTC	CASSWTSGSNEQYF
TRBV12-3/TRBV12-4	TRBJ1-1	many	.	TGTGCCAGCAGTTCCCCAGGCAGGGGGAACACTGAAGCTTTCTTT	CASSSPGRGNTEAFF
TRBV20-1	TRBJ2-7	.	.	TGCAGTGCCCAGATCAAGCAGCAGTACTTC	CSAQIKQQYF
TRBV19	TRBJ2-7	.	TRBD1	TGTGCCAGTAGCCGGACAGGGCACTACGAGCAGTACTTC	CASSRTGHYEQYF
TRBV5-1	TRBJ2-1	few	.	TGCGCCAGCAGCCTCCTTCCCGGTTCCAATGAGCAGTTCTTC	CASSLLPGSNEQFF
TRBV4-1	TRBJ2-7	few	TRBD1	TGCGCCAGCAGCCCTCCTGACAGGGTGTACGAGCAGTACTTC	CASSPPDRVYEQYF
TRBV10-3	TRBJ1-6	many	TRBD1	TGTGCCACCGGGGGACAGGGGAACTATAATTCACCCCTCCACTTT	CATGGQGNYNSPLHF
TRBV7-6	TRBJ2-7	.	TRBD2	TGTGCCAGCAGCTTAGAAAAGCGGGAGGGAAACGAGCAGTACTTC	CASSLEKREGNEQYF
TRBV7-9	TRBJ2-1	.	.	TGTGCCAGCAGCCCTACCGGGACTCCCACCGCCCGCTCCTACAATGAGCAGTTCTTC	CASSPTGTPTARSYNEQFF
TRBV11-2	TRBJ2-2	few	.	TGTGCCAGCAGCTTAGATCTGGTCGGGGAGCTGTTTTTT	CASSLDLVGELFF
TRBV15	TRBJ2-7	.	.	TGTGCCACCAGCAGAGATCGGGGGTTAACCTACGAGCAGTACTTC	CATSRDRGLTYEQYF
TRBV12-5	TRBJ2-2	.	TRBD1	TGTGCTAGTGGTTCCCCGTTAGCAGGGGGCACCGGGGAGCTGTTTTTT	CASGSPLAGGTGELFF
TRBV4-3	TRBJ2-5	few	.	TGCGCCAGCAGCCAAGATCGGATTGTTGAGACCCAGTACTTC	CASSQDRIVETQYF
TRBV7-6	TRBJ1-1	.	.	TGTGCCAGCAGCTTAGGGCCAGGAAAAACTGAAGCTTTCTTT	CASSLGPGKTEAFF
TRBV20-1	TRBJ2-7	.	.	TGCAGTGCTAGCAAGTACTCCTACGAGCAGTACTTC	CSASKYSYEQYF
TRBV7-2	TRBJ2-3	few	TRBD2	TGTGCCAGCAGCTTAGTGTCTAGCGGGAGCCGAGGCACAGATACGCAGTATTTT	CASSLVSSGSRGTDTQYF
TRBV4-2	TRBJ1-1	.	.	TGTGCCAGCAGCCAAGTACATACAGGGACGGCTGAAGCTTTCTTT	CASSQVHTGTAEAFF
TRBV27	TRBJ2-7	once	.	TGTGCCAGCAGTCTCTCCCCCGGGGCCGAGCAGTACTTC	CASSLSPGAEQYF
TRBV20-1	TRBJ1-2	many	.	TGCAGTGCTAGAGATGCCTCTAACTATGGCTACACCTTC	CSARDASNYGYTF
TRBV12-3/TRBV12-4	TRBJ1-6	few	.	TGTGCCAGCAGTTTTGACTTTACACCCCTCCACTTT	CASSFDFTPLHF
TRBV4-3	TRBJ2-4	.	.	TGCGCCAGCAGCCAAGATGCCCTAGCCGGGGCCAAAAACATTCAGTACTTC	CASSQDALAGAKNIQYF
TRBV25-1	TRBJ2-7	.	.	TGTGCCAGCAGTCTACGGGGGACACAAGGCTACGAGCAGTACTTC	CASSLRGTQGYEQYF
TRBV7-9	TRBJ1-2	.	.	TGTGCCAGCAGCTTAACTTTGAGCCAGAGGGGAGTATATGGCTACACCTTC	CASSLTLSQRGVYGYTF
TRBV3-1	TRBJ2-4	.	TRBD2	TGTGCCAGCAGCCACGGGACTAAAAGGCAGTACTTC	CASSHGTKRQYF
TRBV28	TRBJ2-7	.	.	TGTGCCAGCAGTTCCTTGGGCCGCTCCTACGAGCAGTACTTC	CASSSLGRSYEQYF
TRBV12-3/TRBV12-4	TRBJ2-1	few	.	TGTGCCAGCAGTCTCACTTACAATGAGCAGTTCTTC	CASSLTYNEQFF
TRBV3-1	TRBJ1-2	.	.	TGTGCCAGCAGCCTATCAATGGGCGGAGGCTACACCTTC	CASSLSMGGGYTF
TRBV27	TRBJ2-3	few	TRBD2	TGTGCCAGCAGACGGACTAGAGGACCAGATACGCAGTATTTT	CASRRTRGPDTQYF
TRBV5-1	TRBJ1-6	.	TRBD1	TGCGCCAGCAGCCCGGACAGGGCCTATAATTCACCCCTCCACTTT	CASSPDRAYNSPLHF
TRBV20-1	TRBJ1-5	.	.	TGCAGTGCTAGTGGTGGGGTCAATCAGCCCCAGCATTTT	CSASGGVNQPQHF
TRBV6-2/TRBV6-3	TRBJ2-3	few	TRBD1	TGTGCCAGCAGCCTCTTCGGGACAGGGGGTGCAGATACGCAGTATTTT	CASSLFGTGGADTQYF
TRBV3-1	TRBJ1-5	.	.	TGTGCCAGCAGTTTGAGGGGCCGAAATCAGCCCCAGCATTTT	CASSLRGRNQPQHF
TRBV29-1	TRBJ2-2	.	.	TGCAGCGTTGAAGATCTCCCGAACACCGGGGAGCTGTTTTTT	CSVEDLPNTGELFF
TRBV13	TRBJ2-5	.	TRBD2	TGTGCCAGCAGCCGGACTAGCGGGAGTTCCGGGTGGGAGGAGACCCAGTACTTC	CASSRTSGSSGWEETQYF
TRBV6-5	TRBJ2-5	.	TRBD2	TGTGCCAGCAGTTACCTTACTAGCGGGATCCACCAAGAGACCCAGTACTTC	CASSYLTSGIHQETQYF
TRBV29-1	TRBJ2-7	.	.	TGCAGCGTTGCGGAATCGTACTACGAGCAGTACTTC	CSVAESYYEQYF
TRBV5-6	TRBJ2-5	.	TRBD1	TGTGCCAGCAGCTTCGCCGGGACAGACATCACCAAAGAGACCCAGTACTTC	CASSFAGTDITKETQYF
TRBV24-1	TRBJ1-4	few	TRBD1	TGTGCCACCAGTGATCCTGGACAGGGCGATGAAAAACTGTTTTTT	CATSDPGQGDEKLFF
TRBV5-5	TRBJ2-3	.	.	TGTGCCAGCAGCATTACGGGATCTGCAGATACGCAGTATTTT	CASSITGSADTQYF
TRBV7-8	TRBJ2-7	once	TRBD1	TGTGCCAGCAGCCCCACCGACAGGGGTCACCTCTACGAGCAGTACTTC	CASSPTDRGHLYEQYF
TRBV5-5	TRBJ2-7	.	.	TGTGCCAGCAATTTTCAGGGGTCCTACGAGCAGTACTTC	CASNFQGSYEQYF
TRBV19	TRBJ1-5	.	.	TGTGCCAGTAGTATTTGGTGGAGGCCTAGCAATCAGCCCCAGCATTTT	CASSIWWRPSNQPQHF
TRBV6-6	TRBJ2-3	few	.	TGTGCCAGCAGTTACCCCCGTGGGGGCGGCACAGATACGCAGTATTTT	CASSYPRGGGTDTQYF
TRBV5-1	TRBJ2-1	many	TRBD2	TGCGCCAGCAGGTCGACTAGCGGGAGTCTGAATGAGCAGTTCTTC	CASRSTSGSLNEQFF
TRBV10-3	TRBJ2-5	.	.	TGTGCCATCAGTGAGGCCGGGGACGGTCAAGAGACCCAGTACTTC	CAISEAGDGQETQYF
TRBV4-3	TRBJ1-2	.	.	TGCGCCAGCAGCCCCCACCGGCCAGAGAATGGCTACACCTTC	CASSPHRPENGYTF
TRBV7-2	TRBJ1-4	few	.	TGTGCCAGCAGCTTAGCCCAGGGTAGTGAAAAACTGTTTTTT	CASSLAQGSEKLFF
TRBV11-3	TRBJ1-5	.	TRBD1	TGTGCCAGCAGCTTAGGAGAGCAGGGGGCGCGGAGCAATCAGCCCCAGCATTTT	CASSLGEQGARSNQPQHF
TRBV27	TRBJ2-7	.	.	TGTGCCAGCCACCGAAGAAACTCCTACGAGCAGTACTTC	CASHRRNSYEQYF
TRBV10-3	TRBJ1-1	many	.	TGTGCCATCAGTATAGGGACGGTGAACACTGAAGCTTTCTTT	CAISIGTVNTEAFF
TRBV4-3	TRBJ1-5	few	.	TGCGCCAGCAGCCAAGCTCACCGGGGCCCCAATCAGCCCCAGCATTTT	CASSQAHRGPNQPQHF
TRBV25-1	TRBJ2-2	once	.	TGTGCCAGCAGTGAAAGGGAAGCTCATGGAGGCACCGGGGAGCTGTTTTTT	CASSEREAHGGTGELFF
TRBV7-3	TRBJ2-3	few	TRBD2	TGTGCCAGCAGCTTAAACCCCTCGGGACTAGGGGCAGATACGCAGTATTTT	CASSLNPSGLGADTQYF
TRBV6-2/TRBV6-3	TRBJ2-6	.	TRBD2	TGTGCCAGCAGCTCCATGGGAGGGAGAAGCTCTGGGGCCAACGTCCTGACTTTC	CASSSMGGRSSGANVLTF
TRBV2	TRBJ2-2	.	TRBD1	TGTGCCCAAAGACAGGGTCGGAACACCGGGGAGCTGTTTTTT	CAQRQGRNTGELFF